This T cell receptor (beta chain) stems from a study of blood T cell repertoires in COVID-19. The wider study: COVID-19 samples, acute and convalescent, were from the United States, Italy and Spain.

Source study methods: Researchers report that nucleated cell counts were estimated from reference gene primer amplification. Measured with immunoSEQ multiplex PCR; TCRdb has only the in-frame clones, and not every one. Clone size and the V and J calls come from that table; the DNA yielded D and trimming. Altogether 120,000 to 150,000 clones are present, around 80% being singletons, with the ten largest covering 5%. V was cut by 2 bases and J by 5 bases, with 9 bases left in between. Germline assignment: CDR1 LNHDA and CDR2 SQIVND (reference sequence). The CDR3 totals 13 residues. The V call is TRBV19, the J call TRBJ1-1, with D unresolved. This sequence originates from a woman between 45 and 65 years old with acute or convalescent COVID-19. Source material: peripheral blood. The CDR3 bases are TGTGCCAGTAGTATAAGCGAGGAAACTGAAGCTTTCTTT. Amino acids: CASSISEETEAFF.